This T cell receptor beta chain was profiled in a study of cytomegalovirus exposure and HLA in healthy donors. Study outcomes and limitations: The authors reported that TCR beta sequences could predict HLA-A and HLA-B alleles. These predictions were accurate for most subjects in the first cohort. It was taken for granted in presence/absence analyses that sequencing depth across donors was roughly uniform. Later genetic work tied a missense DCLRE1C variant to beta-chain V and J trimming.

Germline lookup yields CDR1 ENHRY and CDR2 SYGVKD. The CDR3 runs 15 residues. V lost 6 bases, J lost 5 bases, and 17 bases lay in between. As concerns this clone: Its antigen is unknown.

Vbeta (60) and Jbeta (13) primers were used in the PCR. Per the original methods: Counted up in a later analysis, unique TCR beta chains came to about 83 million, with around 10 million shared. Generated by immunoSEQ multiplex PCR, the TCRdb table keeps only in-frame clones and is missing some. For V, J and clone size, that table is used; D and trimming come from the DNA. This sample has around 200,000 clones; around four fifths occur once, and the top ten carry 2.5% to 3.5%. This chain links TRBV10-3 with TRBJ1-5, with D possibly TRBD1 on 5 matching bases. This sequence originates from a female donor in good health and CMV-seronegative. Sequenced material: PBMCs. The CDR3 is CAIREGLRGDQPQHF. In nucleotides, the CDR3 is TGTGCCATCAGAGAGGGACTCCGGGGGGATCAGCCCCAGCATTTT.